This T cell receptor (beta chain) is from a study of OX40 agonist ivuxolimab in advanced cancers. Study-wide context: Ivuxolimab was an agonistic, fully human IgG2 monoclonal antibody directed against OX40 (CD134), a costimulatory receptor. Intravenous ivuxolimab was administered to patients every 2 weeks at six dose levels: 0.01, 0.1, 0.3, 1.5, 3 and 10 mg/kg. Of the roughly 52 dose-escalation patients, hepatocellular carcinoma was present in around 19, melanoma in around 15, renal cell carcinoma in 9 and head and neck cancer in 9. A male proportion of about 79% and a mean age of approximately 60 years, ranging from roughly 23 to 80, were recorded for the dose-escalation cohort. Prior anti-PD-1, anti-PD-L1 or anti-CTLA-4 therapy was permitted, and checkpoint inhibitors had been received by about 44% of dose-escalation patients. Partial responses were achieved by three dose-escalation patients, of whom one had hepatocellular carcinoma and two had cutaneous melanoma. Peripheral TCRbeta sequencing was intended to test whether TCR sequence diversity was altered and clonal T-cell expansion was caused by ivuxolimab. The paper describes the monotherapy dose-escalation part (N ≈ 50 patients) of the phase I trial of ivuxolimab. Points the paper makes about the study in general: Low levels of normalized T-cell clonal expansion were also shown by some nonresponding patients. Which antigens the clonally expanded peripheral T cells were specific for was not determined. On average, CD8+ T cells showed more expanded clones than CD4+ T cells after ivuxolimab. In partial responders in the 0.1-3.0 mg/kg groups, normalized peripheral clonal expansion was found to be among the lowest, especially among CD8+ T cells. At doses from 0.1 to 3.0 mg/kg, clonal expansion was seen in both CD4+ and CD8+ blood T cells between baseline and week 6.

The V and J ends are trimmed by 2 bases and 3 bases, leaving 12 bases between them. Including the terminal cysteine and phenylalanine, the CDR3 comprises 14 residues. Only the CDR3 DNA is retained, 42 bases long and in frame from the first base. The germline V gene provides CDR1 SGHTS and CDR2 YDEGEE. Worth noting for this clone: The antigen it binds to is not known. No base quality information exists; no much larger clone differs at one position.

Genomic DNA was isolated from the sorted cells so that the TCRbeta CDR3 region could be sequenced. The immunoSEQ Assay was used for sequencing of TCRbeta CDR3 regions. Imported from immuneACCESS, the table was reduced by TCRdb to in-frame sequences with V and J called. These copies leave out some clones; in studies compared against another copy, an unresolved V gene accounts for under half, and the cause of the remainder is not known. The sample has about 100,000 clones on record, 95% to 97% of them singletons. The leading ten clones occupy 2% to 2.5% of the sample. Patients with autoimmune disease history or receiving systemic immunosuppression were excluded from the trial. Peripheral blood for TCR sequencing was collected from all dose cohorts at baseline, on cycle 4 day 1, and on cycle 7 day 1. The samples were taken from a phase I, first-in-human, multicenter, open-label dose-escalation trial of ivuxolimab. Adults with locally advanced or metastatic melanoma, renal cell carcinoma, hepatocellular carcinoma or head and neck squamous cell carcinoma were enrolled in the trial. Before TCR sequencing, CD4+ T cells and CD8+ T cells from peripheral blood were sorted into separate populations.

The sample here was CD4+ or CD8+ T cells sorted from blood, taken in a trial of the OX40 agonist ivuxolimab. This TCR was recovered from an adult with an advanced solid tumor such as melanoma, head and neck, liver or kidney cancer. The sequence links TRBV5-8 to TRBJ2-7; the D segment could be TRBD2, given 6 matching bases. The bases read TGTGCCAGCAGCTTTAGCGGACCGAGCTACGAGCAGTACTTC. Translated, it gives CASSFSGPSYEQYF.